These T cell receptor beta chains were read from a single sample in a study of blood T cell repertoires in COVID-19. The protocol was immunoSEQ multiplex PCR, while the TCRdb copy is restricted to in-frame clones and leaves out a portion. This table has some 99,000 clones, 70% to 90% appearing once. Sequencing was carried out using peripheral blood. The receptor set was obtained from a man in his 70s with acute or convalescent COVID-19. Both conserved end residues are part of each CDR3. D genes are given only for firm matches. Expanded clones are given a class, and other clones once, few, many or no size at all.

clone size: few; D gene: -; J gene: TRBJ2-2; V gene: TRBV19; CDR3 protein: CAITGRNTGELFF; CDR3 DNA: TGTGCCATCACGGGGAGGAACACCGGGGAGCTGTTTTTT
clone size: -; D gene: -; J gene: TRBJ1-6; V gene: TRBV6-4; CDR3 protein: CASSDNAGRNSPLHF; CDR3 DNA: TGTGCCAGCAGTGACAATGCGGGCAGGAATTCACCCCTCCACTTT
clone size: -; D gene: TRBD1; J gene: TRBJ2-7; V gene: TRBV6-6; CDR3 protein: CASTQGAYEQYF; CDR3 DNA: TGTGCCAGCACTCAGGGGGCCTACGAGCAGTACTTC
clone size: few; D gene: -; J gene: TRBJ2-7; V gene: TRBV5-1; CDR3 protein: CASSLSPTGPYEQYF; CDR3 DNA: TGCGCCAGCAGCTTGTCGCCCACAGGACCCTACGAGCAGTACTTC
clone size: -; D gene: -; J gene: TRBJ1-5; V gene: TRBV7-2; CDR3 protein: CASSLDSNSNQPQHF; CDR3 DNA: TGTGCCAGCAGCTTAGACAGTAATAGCAATCAGCCCCAGCATTTT
clone size: once; D gene: -; J gene: TRBJ1-2; V gene: TRBV19; CDR3 protein: CASGDRFGYTF; CDR3 DNA: TGTGCCAGTGGAGACAGGTTTGGCTACACCTTC
clone size: -; D gene: TRBD1; J gene: TRBJ2-6; V gene: TRBV19; CDR3 protein: CASSRTGFSGANVLTF; CDR3 DNA: TGTGCCAGTAGTAGGACAGGATTCTCTGGGGCCAACGTCCTGACTTTC
clone size: -; D gene: -; J gene: TRBJ1-1; V gene: TRBV7-9; CDR3 protein: CASSLDGQQNTEAFF; CDR3 DNA: TGTGCCAGCAGCTTAGACGGACAGCAGAACACTGAAGCTTTCTTT
clone size: -; D gene: -; J gene: TRBJ2-2; V gene: TRBV2; CDR3 protein: CASKIENTGELFF; CDR3 DNA: TGTGCCAGCAAGATAGAGAACACCGGGGAGCTGTTTTTT
clone size: -; D gene: -; J gene: TRBJ1-5; V gene: TRBV24-1; CDR3 protein: CATSERTLSVNQPQHF; CDR3 DNA: TGTGCCACCAGTGAGAGAACTTTGTCGGTGAATCAGCCCCAGCATTTT
clone size: -; D gene: TRBD1; J gene: TRBJ2-2; V gene: TRBV2; CDR3 protein: CASTRVGQTGELFF; CDR3 DNA: TGTGCCAGCACCCGGGTGGGACAGACCGGGGAGCTGTTTTTT
clone size: -; D gene: TRBD2; J gene: TRBJ2-5; V gene: TRBV2; CDR3 protein: CASTGTRYQETQYF; CDR3 DNA: TGTGCCAGCACCGGGACTAGGTACCAAGAGACCCAGTACTTC
clone size: -; D gene: -; J gene: TRBJ2-5; V gene: TRBV5-5; CDR3 protein: CASTQEGVSQETQYF; CDR3 DNA: TGTGCCAGCACGCAGGAAGGGGTTTCACAAGAGACCCAGTACTTC
clone size: -; D gene: -; J gene: TRBJ1-2; V gene: TRBV7-8; CDR3 protein: CASSLAAGSNYGYTF; CDR3 DNA: TGTGCCAGCAGCTTAGCGGCAGGGTCTAACTATGGCTACACCTTC
clone size: -; D gene: -; J gene: TRBJ1-4; V gene: TRBV5-8; CDR3 protein: CASSLGLATNEKLFF; CDR3 DNA: TGTGCCAGCAGCTTGGGGCTCGCAACTAATGAAAAACTGTTTTTT
clone size: -; D gene: -; J gene: TRBJ1-5; V gene: TRBV5-5; CDR3 protein: CASSFGQGLSNQPQHF; CDR3 DNA: TGTGCCAGCAGCTTTGGCCAGGGCCTTAGCAATCAGCCCCAGCATTTT
clone size: -; D gene: -; J gene: TRBJ1-1; V gene: TRBV6-5; CDR3 protein: CASSTRSGGAEAFF; CDR3 DNA: TGTGCCAGCAGTACCAGATCGGGGGGCGCTGAAGCTTTCTTT